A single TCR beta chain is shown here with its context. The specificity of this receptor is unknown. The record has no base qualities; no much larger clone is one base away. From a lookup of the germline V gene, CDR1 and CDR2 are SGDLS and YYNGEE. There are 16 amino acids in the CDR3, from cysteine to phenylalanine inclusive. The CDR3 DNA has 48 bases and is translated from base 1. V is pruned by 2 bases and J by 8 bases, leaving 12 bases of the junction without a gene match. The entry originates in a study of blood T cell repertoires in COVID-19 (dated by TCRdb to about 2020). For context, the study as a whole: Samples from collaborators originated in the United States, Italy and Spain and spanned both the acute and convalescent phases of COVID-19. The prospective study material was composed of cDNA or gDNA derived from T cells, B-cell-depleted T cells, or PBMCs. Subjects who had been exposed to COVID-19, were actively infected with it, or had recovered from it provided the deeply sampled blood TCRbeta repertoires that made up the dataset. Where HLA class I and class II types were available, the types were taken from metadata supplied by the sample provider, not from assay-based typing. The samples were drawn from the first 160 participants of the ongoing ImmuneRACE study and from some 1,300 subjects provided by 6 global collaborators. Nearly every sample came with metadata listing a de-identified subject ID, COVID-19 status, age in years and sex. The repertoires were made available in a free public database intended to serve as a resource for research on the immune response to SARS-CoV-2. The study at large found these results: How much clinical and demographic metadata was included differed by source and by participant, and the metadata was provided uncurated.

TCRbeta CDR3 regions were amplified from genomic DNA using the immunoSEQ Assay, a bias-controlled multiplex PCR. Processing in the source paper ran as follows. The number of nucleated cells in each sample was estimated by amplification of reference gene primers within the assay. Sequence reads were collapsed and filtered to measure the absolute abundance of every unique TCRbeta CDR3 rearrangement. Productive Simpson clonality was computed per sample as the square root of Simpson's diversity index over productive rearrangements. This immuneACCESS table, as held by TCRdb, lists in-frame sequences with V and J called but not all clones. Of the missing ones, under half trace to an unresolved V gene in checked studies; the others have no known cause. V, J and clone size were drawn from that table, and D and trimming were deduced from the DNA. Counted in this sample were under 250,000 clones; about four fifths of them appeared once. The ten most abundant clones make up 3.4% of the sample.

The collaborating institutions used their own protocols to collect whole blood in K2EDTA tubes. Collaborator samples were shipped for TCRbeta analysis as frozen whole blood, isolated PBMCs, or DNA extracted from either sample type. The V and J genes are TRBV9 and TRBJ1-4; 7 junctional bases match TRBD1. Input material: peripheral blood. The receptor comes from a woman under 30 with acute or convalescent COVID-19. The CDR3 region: CASSVGIAGGGEKLFF. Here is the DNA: TGTGCCAGCAGCGTCGGGATTGCAGGGGGAGGCGAAAAACTGTTTTTT.